The 15 T cell receptor beta chains presented below share a single source sample, sequenced in a study of T-cell memory formation after mild COVID-19. TCRdb re-analysed the 5' RACE reads in MiXCR, keeping a single row per CDR3 protein. The table records about 350,000 distinct CDR3 sequences, approximately 15% of them present only once. The sample taken for sequencing was PBMCs or a T cell subset sorted from them (not recorded which). These receptor sequences come from a man aged 18 to 29 who had mild COVID-19 (a few samples of this study predate the infection). Cell type and time point are not known.

This clonotype was observed a few times. The rearrangement links TRBV7-6 to TRBJ2-1; D is unresolved. Germline V gene data show CDR1 as SGHVS and CDR2 as FNYEAQ. The CDR3 is 15 residues long. V lost 5 bases and J 4 bases, leaving 15 bases between the germline ends. In nucleotides, the CDR3 is TGTGCCAGCAGCCCCCAGACAACGCCTTACAATGAGCAGTTCTTC. This gives the protein CASSPQTTPYNEQFF.

There are many counts of this clonotype. The V gene is TRBV5-1, the J gene TRBJ2-7; D remains ambiguous. This CDR3 spans 14 amino acids. CDR1 is SGHRS and CDR2 is YFSETQ in the germline V gene. The V end lost 0 bases, the J end lost 2 bases, and 9 bases lay between the germline ends. The CDR3 sequence: CASSLAGGTYEQYF. The DNA of the CDR3 is TGCGCCAGCAGCTTGGCTGGCGGAACCTACGAGCAGTACTTC. Based on the CDR3 plus reference TRBV5-1 and TRBJ2-7, the full variable domain is KAGVTQTPRYLIKTRGQQVTLSCSPISGHRSVSWYQQTPGQGLQFLFEYFSETQRNKGNFPGRFSGRQFSNSRSEMNVSTLELGDSALYLCASSLAGGTYEQYFGPGTRLTVT.

This clonotype has more than one count but fewer than ten. V usage is TRBV6-1 and J usage is TRBJ2-7; TRBD1 might be the D (6 bases). The germline V and J ends were trimmed by 7 bases and 3 bases, with 10 bases remaining between them. Germline V lookup: CDR1 MNHNS, CDR2 SASEGT. The CDR3 totals 12 residues. The CDR3: CASKDRFYEQYV. The CDR3 DNA follows: TGTGCCAGCAAAGACAGGTTCTACGAGCAGTACGTC.

V is TRBV5-1 and J is TRBJ1-2; TRBD1 matches 7 bases. CDR3 size: 13 residues. Trimming removed 2 bases from V and 4 bases from J; junction bases left unmatched: 2. CDR1 is SGHRS, CDR2 YFSETQ, per germline. CDR3 sequence: CASSFRGIYGYTF. CDR3 sequence (DNA): TGCGCCAGCAGCTTCAGGGGGATCTATGGCTACACCTTC.

The table lists this clonotype with many counts. The CDR3 is CASSSTGAGANVLTF. DNA for the CDR3: TGTGCCAGCAGCTCGACAGGCGCAGGGGCCAACGTCCTGACTTTC. The rearrangement links TRBV5-6 to TRBJ2-6, with a weak D call TRBD1 (6 bases). Germline CDR1 SGHDT, CDR2 YYEEEE. Trimming took 3 bases from V and 4 from J, leaving 11 bases between them. This CDR3 region has 15 residues.

There are a few counts of this clonotype. This rearrangement joins TRBV4-1 to TRBJ2-5; D assignment may be TRBD1 or TRBD2 (5 bases each). V shed 0 bases and J shed 5 bases, with 10 bases lying between them. This CDR3 region has 14 residues. Germline CDR1 and CDR2: MGHRA and YSYEKL. The DNA for the CDR3 is TGCGCCAGCAGCCAAGAGCCGGGGCCGGAGACCCAGTACTTC. It specifies CASSQEPGPETQYF.

This clonotype was seen a few times. The chain employs TRBV7-2 and TRBJ1-2; D remains unclear. From germline, CDR1 is SGHTA and CDR2 FQGNSA. This CDR3 spans 13 amino acids. Trimming shortened V by 1 base and J by 4 bases, and 7 bases separated the two germline ends. CDR3 amino acids: CASSLGPSYGYTF. For the CDR3, the DNA is TGTGCCAGCAGCTTAGGTCCGAGCTATGGCTACACCTTC. Full variable domain (rest looked up from reference TRBV7-2 and TRBJ1-2): GAGVSQSPSNKVTEKGKDVELRCDPISGHTALYWYRQSLGQGLEFLIYFQGNSAPDKSGLPSDRFSAERTGGSVSTLTIQRTQQEDSAVYLCASSLGPSYGYTFGSGTRLTVV.

This clonotype occurred a few times. The chain carries TRBV6-6 and TRBJ2-6; D gene unclear. The CDR3 spans 14 residues. V was trimmed by 7 bases and J by 0 bases, leaving 7 bases between them. Germline assignment: CDR1 MNHNY and CDR2 SVGAGI (reference sequence). The CDR3 region has the DNA TGTGCCAGCACGGGCTTCTCTGGGGCCAACGTCCTGACTTTC. The encoded protein is CASTGFSGANVLTF.

The chain has TRBV6-1 and TRBJ2-7; the D gene is possibly TRBD2 (5 bases). CDR1 and CDR2 (germline): MNHNS, SASEGT. V dropped 7 bases and J dropped 0 bases, with 13 bases sitting between them. The CDR3 sequence is 14 residues long. The CDR3, as DNA: TGTGCCAGCACCCGGACTGGGAGCTCCTACGAGCAGTACGTC. Translating gives CASTRTGSSYEQYV.

The J gene is TRBJ2-1, the V gene TRBV11-2, with TRBD2 identical over 8 bases. The V and J ends lost 5 bases and 3 bases, in that order; junction bases with no gene match: 6. This CDR3 comprises 15 residues. The germline V gene has CDR1 SGHAT and CDR2 FQNNGV. The CDR3 sequence: CASSRSGGYYNEQFF. The CDR3 DNA follows: TGTGCCAGCAGCCGCAGCGGGGGTTACTACAATGAGCAGTTCTTC.

V and J are TRBV18 and TRBJ2-1; D tentatively fits TRBD1 or TRBD2 (6 bases each). This CDR3 has 15 amino acids. Germline V gene sequence: CDR1 KGHSH, CDR2 LQKENI. The V end lost 2 bases, the J end lost 6 bases, and 14 bases lay between the germline ends. DNA of the CDR3: TGTGCCAGCTCACCAGCAGTACCGGGGGCCAATGAGCAGTTCTTC. Encoded protein: CASSPAVPGANEQFF.

This clonotype was observed a few times. The chain has TRBV6-2 or TRBV6-3 and TRBJ1-2, with D maybe TRBD1 (5 bases). Germline loops: CDR1 MNHEY, CDR2 SVGEGT. V was shortened by 7 bases and J by 2 bases, with 20 bases between the two germline ends. The CDR3 has 16 amino acids. The CDR3 nucleotides are TGTGCCAGCAAGACTAGGCAGGGCGGTTCCAACTATGGCTACACCTTC. Protein: CASKTRQGGSNYGYTF.

This clonotype occurred a few times. The V call is TRBV12-5, the J call TRBJ2-1; 11 bases map to TRBD2. This CDR3 region has 15 residues. V lost 6 bases to trimming and J lost 7 bases; unmatched junction nucleotides: 8. CDR1 is LGHNT, CDR2 FRNRAP, per germline. CDR3 DNA: TGTGCTAGTGGCACCCAGACTAGCGGGGAAAATGAGCAGTTCTTC. Amino acid sequence: CASGTQTSGENEQFF.

The genes are TRBV9 and TRBJ1-1; D is perhaps TRBD1 (6 bases). Germline V gene lookup returns CDR1 SGDLS and CDR2 YYNGEE. This CDR3 has 12 amino acids. V lost 3 bases and J lost 5, with 8 bases in between. The DNA for the CDR3 is TGTGCCAGCAGCGCACAGGGAACTGAAGCTTTCTTT. Translated: CASSAQGTEAFF. The variable domain in full, completed from reference TRBV9 and TRBJ1-1, reads DSGVTQTPKHLITATGQRVTLRCSPRSGDLSVYWYQQSLDQGLQFLIQYYNGEERAKGNILERFSAQQFPDLHSELNLSSLELGDSALYFCASSAQGTEAFFGQGTRLTVV.

The chain has TRBV7-2 and TRBJ2-3; unclear D gene. Looked up from germline, CDR1 is SGHTA and CDR2 is FQGNSA. The CDR3 is made up of 9 amino acids. The V end lost 5 bases, the J end lost 11 bases, and 5 bases lay between the germline ends. The DNA of the CDR3 is TGTGCCAGCAGCACGGGGCAGTATTTT. It codes for CASSTGQYF.